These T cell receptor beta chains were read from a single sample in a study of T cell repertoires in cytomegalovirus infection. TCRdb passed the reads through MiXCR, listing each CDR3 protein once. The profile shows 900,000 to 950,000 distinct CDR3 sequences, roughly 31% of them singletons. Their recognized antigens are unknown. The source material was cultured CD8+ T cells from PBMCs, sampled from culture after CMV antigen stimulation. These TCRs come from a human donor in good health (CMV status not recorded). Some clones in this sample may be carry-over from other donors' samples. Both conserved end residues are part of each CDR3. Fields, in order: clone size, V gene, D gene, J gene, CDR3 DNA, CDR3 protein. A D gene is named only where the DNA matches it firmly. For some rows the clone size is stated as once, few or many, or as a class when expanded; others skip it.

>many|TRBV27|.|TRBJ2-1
TGTGCCAGCAGTCACGGGAGCTCCTACAATGAGCAGTTCTTC
CASSHGSSYNEQFF
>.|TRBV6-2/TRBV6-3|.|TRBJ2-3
TGTGCCAGCAGTTATGTTCTTAGCACAGATACGCAGTATTTT
CASSYVLSTDTQYF
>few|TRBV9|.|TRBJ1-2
TGTGCCAGCAGCGTGAGCGACAGTTTCTATGGCTACACCTTC
CASSVSDSFYGYTF
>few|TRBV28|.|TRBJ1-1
TGTGCCAGCAGTTTATGGGTCATTACTATGAACACTGAAGCTTTCTTT
CASSLWVITMNTEAFF
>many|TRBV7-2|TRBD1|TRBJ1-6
TGTGCCAGCAGCTTGAGCCTCGGACAGGGGGGATATAATTCACCCCTCCACTTT
CASSLSLGQGGYNSPLHF
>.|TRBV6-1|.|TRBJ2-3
TGTGCCAGCAGTGTCAGGGGAAACACAGATACGCAGTATTTT
CASSVRGNTDTQYF
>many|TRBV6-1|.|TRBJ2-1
TGTGCCAGCACCTCCGCCGCAGGGGCGAATGAGCAGTTCTTC
CASTSAAGANEQFF
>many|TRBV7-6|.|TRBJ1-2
TGTGCCAGCAGCCTAAGCGGTCAGGGCAATGACTATGGCTACACCTTC
CASSLSGQGNDYGYTF
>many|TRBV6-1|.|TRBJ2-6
TGTGCCAGCAGTGGTGGACGGTCTGGGGCCAACGTCCTGACTTTC
CASSGGRSGANVLTF
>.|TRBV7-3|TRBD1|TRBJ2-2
TGTGCCAGCAGCTTAATGAGGGGGCGCTTAACCGGGGAGCTGTTTTTT
CASSLMRGRLTGELFF
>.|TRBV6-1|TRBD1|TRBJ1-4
TGTGCCAGCAGTCTCCGGGACAGGGGTGGAAAACTGTTTTTT
CASSLRDRGGKLFF
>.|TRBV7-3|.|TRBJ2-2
TGTGCCAGCAGCCCAGACAGGTCGGGGGAGCTGTTTTTT
CASSPDRSGELFF
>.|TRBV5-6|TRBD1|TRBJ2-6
TGTGCCAGCAGCTTGTACCGGACAGGGGGGAACTTTGGGGCCAACGTCCTGACTTTC
CASSLYRTGGNFGANVLTF
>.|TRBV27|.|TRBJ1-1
TGTGCCAGCAGTTTCGTTGGGCAGGGAGCTTTCTTT
CASSFVGQGAFF
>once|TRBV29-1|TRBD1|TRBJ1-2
TGCAGCGTTCCCCAAGACAGGGGGCCTGGCTACACCTTC
CSVPQDRGPGYTF